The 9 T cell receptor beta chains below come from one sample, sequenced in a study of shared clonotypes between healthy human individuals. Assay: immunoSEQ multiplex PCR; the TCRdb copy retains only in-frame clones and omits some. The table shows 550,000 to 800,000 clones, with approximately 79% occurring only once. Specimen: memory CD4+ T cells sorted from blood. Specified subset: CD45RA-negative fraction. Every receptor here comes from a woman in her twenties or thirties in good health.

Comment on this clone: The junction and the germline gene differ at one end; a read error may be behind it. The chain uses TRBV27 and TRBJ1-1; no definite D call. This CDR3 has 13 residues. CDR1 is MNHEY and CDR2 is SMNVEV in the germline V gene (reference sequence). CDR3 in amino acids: CASVVELKTEAFF. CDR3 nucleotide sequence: TGTGCCAGCGTGGTAGAGCTGAAGACTGAAGCTTTCTTT.

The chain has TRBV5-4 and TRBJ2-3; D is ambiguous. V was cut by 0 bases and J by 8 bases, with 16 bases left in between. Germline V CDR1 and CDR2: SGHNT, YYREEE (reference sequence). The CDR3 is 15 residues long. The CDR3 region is CASSLEAAVVGTQYF. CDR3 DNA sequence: TGTGCCAGCAGCTTGGAGGCGGCGGTCGTTGGTACGCAGTATTTT.

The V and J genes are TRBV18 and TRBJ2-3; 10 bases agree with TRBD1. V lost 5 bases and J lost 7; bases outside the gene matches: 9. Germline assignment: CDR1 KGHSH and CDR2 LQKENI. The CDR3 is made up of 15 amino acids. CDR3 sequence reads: CASSNRDRGRHTQYF. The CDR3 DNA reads TGTGCCAGCTCAAACCGGGACAGGGGTCGTCATACGCAGTATTTT.

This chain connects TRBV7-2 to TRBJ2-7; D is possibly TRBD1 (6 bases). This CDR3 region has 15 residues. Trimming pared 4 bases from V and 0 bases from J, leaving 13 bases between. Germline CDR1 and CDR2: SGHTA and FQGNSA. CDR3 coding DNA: TGTGCCAGCAGCTCCTTTGACAGGAGCTCCTACGAGCAGTACTTC. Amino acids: CASSSFDRSSYEQYF.

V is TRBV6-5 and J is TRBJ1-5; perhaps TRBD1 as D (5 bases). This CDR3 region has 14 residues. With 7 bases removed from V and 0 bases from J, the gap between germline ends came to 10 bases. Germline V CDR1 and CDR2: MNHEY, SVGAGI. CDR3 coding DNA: TGTGCCAGCAAGGACACTCATAGCAATCAGCCCCAGCATTTT. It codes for CASKDTHSNQPQHF.

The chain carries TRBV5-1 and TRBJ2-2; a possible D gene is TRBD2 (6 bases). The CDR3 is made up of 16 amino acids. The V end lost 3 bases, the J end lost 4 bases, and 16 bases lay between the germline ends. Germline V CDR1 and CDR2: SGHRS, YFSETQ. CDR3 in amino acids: CASSSSSRGGTGELFF. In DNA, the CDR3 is TGCGCCAGCAGCTCCTCAAGTAGGGGAGGCACCGGGGAGCTGTTTTTT. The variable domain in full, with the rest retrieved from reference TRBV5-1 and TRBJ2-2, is KAGVTQTPRYLIKTRGQQVTLSCSPISGHRSVSWYQQTPGQGLQFLFEYFSETQRNKGNFPGRFSGRQFSNSRSEMNVSTLELGDSALYLCASSSSSRGGTGELFFGEGSRLTVL.

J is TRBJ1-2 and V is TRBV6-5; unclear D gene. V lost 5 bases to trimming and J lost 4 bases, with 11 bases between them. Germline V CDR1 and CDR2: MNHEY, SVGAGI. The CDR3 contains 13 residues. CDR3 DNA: TGTGCCAGCAGTCCCTTCGGACCCTATGGCTACACCTTC. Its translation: CASSPFGPYGYTF.

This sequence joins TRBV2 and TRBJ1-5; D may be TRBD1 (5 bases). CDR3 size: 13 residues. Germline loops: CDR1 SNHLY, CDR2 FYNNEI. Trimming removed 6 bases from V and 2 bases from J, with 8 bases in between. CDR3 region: CASRRDGNQPQHF. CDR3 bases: TGTGCCAGCAGGAGGGACGGCAATCAGCCCCAGCATTTT.

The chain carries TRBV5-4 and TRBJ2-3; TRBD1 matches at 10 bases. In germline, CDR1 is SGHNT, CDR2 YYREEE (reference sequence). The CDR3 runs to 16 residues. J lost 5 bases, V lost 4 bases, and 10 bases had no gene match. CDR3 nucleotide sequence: TGTGCCAGCAGCACCCGGGTCGGGACAGGGGTAGATACGCAGTATTTT. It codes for CASSTRVGTGVDTQYF. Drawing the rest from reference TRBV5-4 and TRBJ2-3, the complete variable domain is ETGVTQSPTHLIKTRGQQVTLRCSSQSGHNTVSWYQQALGQGPQFIFQYYREEENGRGNFPPRFSGLQFPNYSSELNVNALELDDSALYLCASSTRVGTGVDTQYFGPGTRLTVL.